These T cell receptor beta chains were read from a single sample in a study of blood T cell repertoires in COVID-19. Produced via immunoSEQ multiplex PCR; TCRdb's table is partial and in-frame only. The data show more than 85,000 clones, with 88% seen just once and around 2% held by the top ten. The sequencing input was peripheral blood. Every receptor here comes from a man aged 45-60 years with COVID-19, enrolled during active disease. The CDR3 runs from the conserved cysteine through the conserved F or W. D genes are given only for firm matches. Clone size appears in some rows only: once, few, many, or a class for an expanded clone.

abundance,v_gene,j_gene,d_gene,CDR3nt,CDR3aa
NA,TRBV15,TRBJ1-3,NA,TGTGCCACCAGCAGAGATGCAGGGAACCTCTACCTCTCTGGAAACACCATATATTTT,CATSRDAGNLYLSGNTIYF
NA,TRBV27,TRBJ1-2,TRBD1,TGTGCCAGTGGACAGGGGGTGAACAACTATGGCTACACCTTC,CASGQGVNNYGYTF
NA,TRBV19,TRBJ1-2,NA,TGTGCCAGTAGTAATGGCGGCATCTATGGCTACACCTTC,CASSNGGIYGYTF
NA,TRBV4-1,TRBJ1-1,NA,TGCGCCAGCAGCCAAGATCCCCACAGGGTGGGACACACTGAAGCTTTCTTT,CASSQDPHRVGHTEAFF
NA,TRBV9,TRBJ1-2,NA,TGTGCCAGCAGCGTAGGCGGGCCCCGGGGGGCTTATGGCTACACCTTC,CASSVGGPRGAYGYTF
NA,TRBV6-6,TRBJ1-6,NA,TGTGCCAGCAGGAACGACAGCGCTAATTCACCCCTCCACTTT,CASRNDSANSPLHF
NA,TRBV29-1,TRBJ1-3,NA,TGCAGCGTTGACAGTGGGTCAGGTCTTGGAAACACCATATATTTT,CSVDSGSGLGNTIYF
NA,TRBV4-3,TRBJ2-2,NA,TGCGCCAGCAGCCAAGGACGCGGGACTCCGAACACCGGGGAGCTGTTTTTT,CASSQGRGTPNTGELFF
few,TRBV29-1,TRBJ1-1,NA,TGCAGCGCTCAGCGGATGAACACTGAAGCTTTCTTT,CSAQRMNTEAFF
NA,TRBV6-2/TRBV6-3,TRBJ2-5,NA,TGTGCCAGCAGCCTACCGCGGTCACAGGAACAAGAGACCCAGTACTTC,CASSLPRSQEQETQYF
NA,TRBV4-1,TRBJ1-2,TRBD1,TGCGCCAGCAGCCAAGGGACAGGGGATGGCTACACCTTC,CASSQGTGDGYTF
NA,TRBV6-6,TRBJ1-1,NA,TGTGCCAGCAGATTTGTAACAGGGTCTGATTTCTTT,CASRFVTGSDFF
NA,TRBV18,TRBJ2-5,NA,TGTGCCAGCTCACCTAGGGGGGGAGAAGAGACCCAGTACTTC,CASSPRGGEETQYF
once,TRBV27,TRBJ2-2,NA,TGTGCCAGCCGCGGGGGCCCGAACACCGGGGAGCTGTTTTTT,CASRGGPNTGELFF
NA,TRBV5-6,TRBJ1-5,TRBD1,TGTGCCAGCAGCTCCGGGACAGGGGGAGGTCAGCCCCAGCATTTT,CASSSGTGGGQPQHF
NA,TRBV5-4,TRBJ2-3,TRBD2,TGTGCCAGCAGCCCCGGGACTAGTCCAGCTACAGATACGCAGTATTTT,CASSPGTSPATDTQYF
NA,TRBV5-4,TRBJ1-6,NA,TGTGCCAGCAGCCCTTCAAGCGGGGATAATTCACCCCTCCACTTT,CASSPSSGDNSPLHF
NA,TRBV6-5,TRBJ2-3,TRBD2,TGTGCCAGCAGTTACTCAGCGGGGGGCACAGATACGCAGTATTTT,CASSYSAGGTDTQYF
NA,TRBV19,TRBJ1-2,NA,TGTGCCAGTAGAGACCGGGTCGGGTTGACAGGCTATGGCTACACCTTC,CASRDRVGLTGYGYTF
NA,TRBV29-1,TRBJ2-7,NA,TGCAGCGTTGCTTCTGGACAGAATCTAGCTTACGAGCAGTACTTC,CSVASGQNLAYEQYF
once,TRBV5-1,TRBJ2-1,TRBD2,TGCGCCAGCAGCTTTACACCCATGGGGACTAGCGGATACAATGAGCAGTTCTTC,CASSFTPMGTSGYNEQFF
NA,TRBV6-1,TRBJ1-1,TRBD1,TGTGCCAGCAGTGAGACAGGGGGTGGGAACACTGAAGCTTTCTTT,CASSETGGGNTEAFF
NA,TRBV7-6,TRBJ2-1,TRBD2,TGTGCCAGCACCGACCCCAGAGCGGGGGACAATGAGCAGTTCTTC,CASTDPRAGDNEQFF
NA,TRBV7-7,TRBJ1-6,TRBD1,TGTGCTAGCAGCTCCCGAGGACAGGGGGGCCCTAGCTCCTATAATTCACCCCTCCACTTT,CASSSRGQGGPSSYNSPLHF
many,TRBV7-9,TRBJ2-7,TRBD1,TGTGCCAGCAGCTTAGTAAACAGGGGAGACTACGAGCAGTACTTC,CASSLVNRGDYEQYF
NA,TRBV6-6,TRBJ1-1,NA,TGTGCCAGCAGTTACGAAGGCAGGCTGACTGAAGCTTTCTTT,CASSYEGRLTEAFF
NA,TRBV11-2,TRBJ1-3,TRBD1,TGTGCCAGCAGCTTAGAATATCTCGGACAGGGACCAATCTCTGGAAACACCATATATTTT,CASSLEYLGQGPISGNTIYF
NA,TRBV6-6,TRBJ2-1,TRBD2,TGTGCCAGCAGCTCCCCACTAGCGGGGGGGCCCAACGCCTACAATGAGCAGTTCTTC,CASSSPLAGGPNAYNEQFF